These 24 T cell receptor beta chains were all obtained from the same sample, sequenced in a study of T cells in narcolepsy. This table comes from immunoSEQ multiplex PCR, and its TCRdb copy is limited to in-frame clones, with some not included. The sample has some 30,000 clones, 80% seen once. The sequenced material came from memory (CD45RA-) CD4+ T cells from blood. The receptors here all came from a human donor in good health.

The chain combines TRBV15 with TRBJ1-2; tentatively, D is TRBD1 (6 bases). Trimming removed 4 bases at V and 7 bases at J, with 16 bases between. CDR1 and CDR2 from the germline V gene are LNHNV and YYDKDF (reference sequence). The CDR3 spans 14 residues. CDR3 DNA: TGTGCCACCAGCACGAGAACAGGGAGCTTTGGCTACACCTTC. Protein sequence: CATSTRTGSFGYTF.

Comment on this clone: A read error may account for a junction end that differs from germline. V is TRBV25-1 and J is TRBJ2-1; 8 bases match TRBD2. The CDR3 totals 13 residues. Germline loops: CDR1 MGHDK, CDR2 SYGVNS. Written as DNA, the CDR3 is TGTGCCACGGGGGGGGCCGTTTACAGTGAGCAGTTCTTC. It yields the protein CATGGAVYSEQFF. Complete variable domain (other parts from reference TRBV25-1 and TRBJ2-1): EADIYQTPRYLVIGTGKKITLECSQTMGHDKMYWYQQDPGMELHLIHYSYGVNSTEKGDLSSESTVSRIRTEHFPLTLESARPSHTSQYLCATGGAVYSEQFFGPGTRLTVL.

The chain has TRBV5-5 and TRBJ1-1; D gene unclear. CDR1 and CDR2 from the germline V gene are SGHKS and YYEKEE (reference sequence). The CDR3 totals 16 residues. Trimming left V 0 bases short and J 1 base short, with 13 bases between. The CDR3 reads CASSLDFGLGNTEAFF. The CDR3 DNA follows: TGTGCCAGCAGCTTGGATTTTGGGTTAGGGAACACTGAAGCTTTCTTT.

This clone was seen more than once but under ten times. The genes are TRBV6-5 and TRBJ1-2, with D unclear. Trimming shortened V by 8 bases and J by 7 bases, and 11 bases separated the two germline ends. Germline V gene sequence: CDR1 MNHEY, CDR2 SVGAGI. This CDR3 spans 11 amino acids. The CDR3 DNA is TGTGCCAGCGGCCCCGGAGCTGGCTACACCTTC. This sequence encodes CASGPGAGYTF.

The CDR3 nucleotides read TGTGCCAGCAAACTAGCGAACACCGGGGAGCTGTTTTTT. Translation gives CASKLANTGELFF. The chain joins TRBV2 to TRBJ2-2; D possibly corresponds to TRBD2 (5 bases). The germline V and J ends were trimmed by 7 bases and 0 bases, with 6 bases remaining between them. CDR1 is SNHLY, CDR2 FYNNEI, per germline. The CDR3 has 13 residues.

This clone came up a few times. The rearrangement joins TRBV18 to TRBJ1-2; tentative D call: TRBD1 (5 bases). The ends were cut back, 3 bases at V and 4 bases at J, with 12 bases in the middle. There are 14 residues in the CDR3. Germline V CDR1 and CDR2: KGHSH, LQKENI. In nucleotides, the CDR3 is TGTGCCAGCTCACCGGGGACGGACCTCTATGGCTACACCTTC. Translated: CASSPGTDLYGYTF.

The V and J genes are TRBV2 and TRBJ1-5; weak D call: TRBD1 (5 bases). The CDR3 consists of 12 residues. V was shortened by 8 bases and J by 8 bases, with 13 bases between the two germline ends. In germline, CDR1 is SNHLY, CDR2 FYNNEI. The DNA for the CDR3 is TGTGCCAGCTCCCAGGGTTCTGAGCCCCAGCATTTT. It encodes CASSQGSEPQHF. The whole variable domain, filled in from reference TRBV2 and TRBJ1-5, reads EPEVTQTPSHQVTQMGQEVILRCVPISNHLYFYWYRQILGQKVEFLVSFYNNEISEKSEIFDDQFSVERPDGSNFTLKIRSTKLEDSAMYFCASSQGSEPQHFGDGTRLSIL.

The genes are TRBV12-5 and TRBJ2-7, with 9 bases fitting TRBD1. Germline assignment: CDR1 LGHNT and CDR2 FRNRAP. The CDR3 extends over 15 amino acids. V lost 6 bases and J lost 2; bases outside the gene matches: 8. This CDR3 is CASGESGQGTYEQYF. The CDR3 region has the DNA TGTGCTAGTGGGGAATCGGGACAGGGAACCTACGAGCAGTACTTC.

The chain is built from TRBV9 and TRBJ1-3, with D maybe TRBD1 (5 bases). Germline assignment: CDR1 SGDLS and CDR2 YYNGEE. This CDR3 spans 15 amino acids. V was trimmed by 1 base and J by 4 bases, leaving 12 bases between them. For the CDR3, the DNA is TGTGCCAGCAGCGTAAGCCAGGGATCAGGAAACACCATATATTTT. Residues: CASSVSQGSGNTIYF.

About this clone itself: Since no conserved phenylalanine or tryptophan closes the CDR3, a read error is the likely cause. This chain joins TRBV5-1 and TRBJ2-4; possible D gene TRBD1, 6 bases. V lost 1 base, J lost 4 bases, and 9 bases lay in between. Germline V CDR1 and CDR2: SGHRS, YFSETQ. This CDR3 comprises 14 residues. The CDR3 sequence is CASSLRGKKNIQYL. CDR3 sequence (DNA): TGCGCCAGCAGCTTGAGGGGGAAGAAAAACATTCAGTACCTC.

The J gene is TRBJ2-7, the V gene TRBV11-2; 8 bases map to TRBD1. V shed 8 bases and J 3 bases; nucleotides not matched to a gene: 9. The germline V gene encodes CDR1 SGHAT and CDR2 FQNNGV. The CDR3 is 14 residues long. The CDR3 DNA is TGTGCCAGCGGTGGACAGGGTTTTTTCTACGAGCAGTACTTC. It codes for CASGGQGFFYEQYF. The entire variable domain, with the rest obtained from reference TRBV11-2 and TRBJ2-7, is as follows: EAGVAQSPRYKIIEKRQSVAFWCNPISGHATLYWYQQILGQGPKLLIQFQNNGVVDDSQLPKDRFSAERLKGVDSTLKIQPAKLEDSAVYLCASGGQGFFYEQYFGPGTRLTVT.

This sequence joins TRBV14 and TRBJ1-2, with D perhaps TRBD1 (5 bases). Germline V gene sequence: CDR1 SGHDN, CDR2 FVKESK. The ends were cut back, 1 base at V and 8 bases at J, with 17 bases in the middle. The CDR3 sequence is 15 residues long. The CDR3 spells CASSQAGSGVQGYTF. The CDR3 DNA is TGTGCCAGCAGCCAAGCAGGGAGTGGCGTCCAAGGCTACACCTTC.

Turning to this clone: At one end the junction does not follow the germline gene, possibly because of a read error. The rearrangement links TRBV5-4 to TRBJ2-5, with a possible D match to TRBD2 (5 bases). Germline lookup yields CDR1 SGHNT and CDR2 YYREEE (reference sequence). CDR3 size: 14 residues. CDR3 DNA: TGTGCCAGCAGAAGCGGCCCGAGGCAAGGGACCCAGTACTTC. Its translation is CASRSGPRQGTQYF.

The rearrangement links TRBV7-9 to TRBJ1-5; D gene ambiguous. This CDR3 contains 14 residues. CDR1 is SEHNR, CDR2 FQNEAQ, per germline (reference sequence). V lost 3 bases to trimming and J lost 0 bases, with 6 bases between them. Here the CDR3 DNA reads TGTGCCAGCAGCTTGGACGGTAGCAATCAGCCCCAGCATTTT. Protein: CASSLDGSNQPQHF. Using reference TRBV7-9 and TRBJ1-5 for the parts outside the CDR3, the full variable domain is DTGVSQNPRHKITKRGQNVTFRCDPISEHNRLYWYRQTLGQGPEFLTYFQNEAQLEKSRLLSDRFSAERPKGSFSTLEIQRTEQGDSAMYLCASSLDGSNQPQHFGDGTRLSIL.

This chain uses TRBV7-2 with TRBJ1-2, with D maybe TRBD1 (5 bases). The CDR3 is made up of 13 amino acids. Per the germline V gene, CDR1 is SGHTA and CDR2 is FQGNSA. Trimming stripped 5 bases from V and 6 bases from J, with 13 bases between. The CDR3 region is CASSPGRGDGYTF. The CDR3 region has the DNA TGTGCCAGCAGCCCAGGGAGAGGAGATGGCTACACCTTC.

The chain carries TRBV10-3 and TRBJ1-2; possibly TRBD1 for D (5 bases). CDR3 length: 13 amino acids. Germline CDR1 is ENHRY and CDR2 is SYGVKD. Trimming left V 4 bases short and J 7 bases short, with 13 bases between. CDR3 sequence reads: CAISANQGSGYTF. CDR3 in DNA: TGTGCCATCAGTGCAAATCAGGGATCTGGCTACACCTTC.

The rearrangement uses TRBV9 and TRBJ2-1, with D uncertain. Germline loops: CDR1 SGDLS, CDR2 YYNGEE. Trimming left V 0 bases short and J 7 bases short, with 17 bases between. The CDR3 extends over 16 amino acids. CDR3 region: CASSVASTRTWNEQFF. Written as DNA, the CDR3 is TGTGCCAGCAGCGTAGCCTCCACCCGGACCTGGAATGAGCAGTTCTTC.

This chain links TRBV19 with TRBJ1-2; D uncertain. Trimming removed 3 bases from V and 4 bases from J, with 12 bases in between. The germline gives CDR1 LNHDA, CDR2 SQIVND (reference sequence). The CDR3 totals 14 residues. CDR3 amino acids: CASSISLLGYGYTF. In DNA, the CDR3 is TGTGCCAGTAGTATCTCTCTGTTGGGCTATGGCTACACCTTC.

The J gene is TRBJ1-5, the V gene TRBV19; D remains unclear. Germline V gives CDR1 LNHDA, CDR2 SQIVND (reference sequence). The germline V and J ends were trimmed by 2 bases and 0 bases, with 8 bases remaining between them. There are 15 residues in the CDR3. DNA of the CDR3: TGTGCCAGTAGTATATCCTGGGATAGCAATCAGCCCCAGCATTTT. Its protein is CASSISWDSNQPQHF. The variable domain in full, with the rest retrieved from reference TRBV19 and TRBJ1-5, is DGGITQSPKYLFRKEGQNVTLSCEQNLNHDAMYWYRQDPGQGLRLIYYSQIVNDFQKGDIAEGYSVSREKKESFPLTVTSAQKNPTAFYLCASSISWDSNQPQHFGDGTRLSIL.

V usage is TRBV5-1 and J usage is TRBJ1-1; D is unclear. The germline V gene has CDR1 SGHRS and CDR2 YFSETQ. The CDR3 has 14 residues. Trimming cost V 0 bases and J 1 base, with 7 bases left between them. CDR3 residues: CASSLVVGNTEAFF. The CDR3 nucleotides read TGCGCCAGCAGCTTGGTGGTCGGGAACACTGAAGCTTTCTTT.

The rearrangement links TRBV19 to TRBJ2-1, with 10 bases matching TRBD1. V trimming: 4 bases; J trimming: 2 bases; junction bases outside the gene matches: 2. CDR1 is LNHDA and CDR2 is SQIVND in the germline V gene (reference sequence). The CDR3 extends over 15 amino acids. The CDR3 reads CASSRGTGAYNEQFF. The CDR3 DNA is TGTGCCAGTAGTAGAGGGACAGGGGCCTACAATGAGCAGTTCTTC. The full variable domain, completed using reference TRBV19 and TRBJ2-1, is DGGITQSPKYLFRKEGQNVTLSCEQNLNHDAMYWYRQDPGQGLRLIYYSQIVNDFQKGDIAEGYSVSREKKESFPLTVTSAQKNPTAFYLCASSRGTGAYNEQFFGPGTRLTVL.

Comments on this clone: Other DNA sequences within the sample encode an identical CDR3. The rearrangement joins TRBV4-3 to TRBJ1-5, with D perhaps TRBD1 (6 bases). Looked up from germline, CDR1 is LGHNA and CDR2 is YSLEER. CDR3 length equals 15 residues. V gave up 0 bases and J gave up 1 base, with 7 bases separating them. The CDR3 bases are TGCGCCAGCAGCCAAGATGGGACAAGCAATCAGCCCCAGCATTTT. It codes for CASSQDGTSNQPQHF.

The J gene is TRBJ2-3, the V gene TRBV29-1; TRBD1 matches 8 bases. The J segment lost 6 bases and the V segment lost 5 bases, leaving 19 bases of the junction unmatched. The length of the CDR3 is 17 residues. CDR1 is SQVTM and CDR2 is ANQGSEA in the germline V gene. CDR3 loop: CSVRAYYRGSFVDTQYF. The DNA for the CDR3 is TGCAGCGTTCGAGCTTACTACAGGGGGTCATTCGTGGATACGCAGTATTTT.

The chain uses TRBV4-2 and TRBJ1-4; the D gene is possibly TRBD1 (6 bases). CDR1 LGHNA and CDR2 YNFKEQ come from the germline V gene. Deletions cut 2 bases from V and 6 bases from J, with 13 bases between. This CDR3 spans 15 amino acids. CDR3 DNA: TGTGCCAGCAGCCAACCCACAGGGTTACATGAAAAACTGTTTTTT. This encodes CASSQPTGLHEKLFF.